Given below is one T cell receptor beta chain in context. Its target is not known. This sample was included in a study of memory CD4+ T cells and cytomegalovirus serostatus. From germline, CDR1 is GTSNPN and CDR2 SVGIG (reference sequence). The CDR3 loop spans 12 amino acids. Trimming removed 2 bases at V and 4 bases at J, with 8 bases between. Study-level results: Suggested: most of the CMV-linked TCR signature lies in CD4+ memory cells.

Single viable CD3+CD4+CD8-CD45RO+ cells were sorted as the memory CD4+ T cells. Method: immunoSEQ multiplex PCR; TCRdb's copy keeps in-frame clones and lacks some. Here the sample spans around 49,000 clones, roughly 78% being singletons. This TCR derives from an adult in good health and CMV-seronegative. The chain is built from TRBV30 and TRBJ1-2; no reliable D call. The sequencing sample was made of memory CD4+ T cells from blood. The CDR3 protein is CAWSKQLYGYTF. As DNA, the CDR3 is TGTGCCTGGAGTAAACAGCTCTATGGCTACACCTTC.